These 12 T cell receptor beta chains share one sample of origin, sequenced in a study of CD8+CD57+ T cells in acquired aplastic anemia (dated by TCRdb to 2017 to 2018). The instrument was an Illumina HiSeq 2000. Genomic DNA served as template for TCR beta VDJ combination and CDR3 sequence profiling. TCRdb redid the processing of the public reads, applying fastp at Q25 and MiXCR, and retained in-frame beta chains. Every CDR3 protein is listed once, alongside the most common genes and DNA of its rows. The sample yields 200,000 or so distinct CDR3 sequences; under 70% were counted once. The biggest ten clones account for 35% to 55% of the sample. The material sequenced was sorted CD4+, CD8+, or CD8+CD57+ T cells (not recorded which) from PBMCs. These TCRs come from a human donor with severe aplastic anemia or a healthy control (not recorded which).

The chain uses TRBV15 and TRBJ1-1; D possibly corresponds to TRBD1 (5 bases). Germline loops: CDR1 LNHNV, CDR2 YYDKDF (reference sequence). The CDR3 extends over 14 amino acids. V was shortened by 4 bases and J by 7 bases, with 16 bases between the two germline ends. The CDR3 spells CATSTADRANEAFF. In DNA, the CDR3 is TGTGCCACCAGCACAGCCGACAGAGCTAATGAAGCTTTCTTT.

This clonotype appeared many times. The chain is built from TRBV7-8 and TRBJ1-6; no clear D. Looked up from germline, CDR1 is SGHVS and CDR2 is FQNEAQ. The CDR3 is made up of 11 amino acids. V lost 3 bases, J lost 8 bases, and 2 bases lay in between. The CDR3 region is CASSFDSPLHF. In nucleotides, the CDR3 is TGTGCCAGCAGCTTTGATTCACCCCTCCACTTT.

The chain is built from TRBV6-1 and TRBJ2-5; no clear D gene. From germline, CDR1 is MNHNS and CDR2 SASEGT. The CDR3 covers 14 residues. The V gene lost 2 bases and the J gene lost 9 bases, with 16 bases spanning the gap. The CDR3 nucleotides are TGTGCCAGCAGTGAACGCCTCGGAAGGCAGGCCCAGTACTTC. Its translation is CASSERLGRQAQYF.

The chain has TRBV15 and TRBJ1-2, with no clear D. Trimming left V 1 base short and J 12 bases short, with 18 bases between. The CDR3 runs to 14 residues. Germline V gene data show CDR1 as LNHNV and CDR2 as YYDKDF (reference sequence). CDR3 in amino acids: CATSRGSGGTGNTF. In nucleotides, the CDR3 is TGTGCCACCAGCAGAGGGTCAGGAGGTACTGGAAACACCTTC.

The chain couples TRBV20-1 to TRBJ1-2; 10 bases match TRBD1. The germline gives CDR1 DFQATT, CDR2 SNEGSKA (reference sequence). The trim removed 7 bases at V and 6 bases at J, leaving 5 bases unmatched. CDR3 length: 12 amino acids. The chain's CDR3 is CSVPGQGHGYTF. The CDR3 nucleotides read TGCAGTGTCCCGGGACAGGGGCATGGCTACACCTTC.

This clonotype appeared many times. The chain couples TRBV7-3 to TRBJ1-3; 9 nucleotides match TRBD1. Germline V lookup: CDR1 SGHTA, CDR2 FQGTGA. V shed 2 bases, J shed 6 bases, and the junction held 5 bases outside the gene matches. The CDR3 contains 15 residues. The CDR3 region is CASSLVGQGENTIYF. For the CDR3, the DNA is TGTGCCAGCAGCTTAGTGGGACAGGGTGAAAACACCATATATTTT.

This chain uses TRBV9 with TRBJ1-6; perhaps TRBD1 as D (5 bases). The CDR3 runs to 15 residues. Trimming took off 2 bases at V and 9 bases at J, with 15 bases between the two ends. Germline CDR1 reads SGDLS; CDR2 reads YYNGEE. The CDR3 spells CASSVDRGRGSPLHF. CDR3 coding DNA: TGTGCCAGCAGCGTGGACCGGGGCCGCGGTTCACCCCTCCACTTT.

This rearrangement joins TRBV12-3 or TRBV12-4 to TRBJ1-2; TRBD1 aligns across 7 bases. Germline trimming cut 6 bases from V and 6 bases from J; bases unmatched to any gene: 7. The CDR3 loop spans 13 amino acids. CDR3 DNA: TGTGCCAGCAGCCGACAGGGAAGTGATGGCTACACCTTC. Its protein product is CASSRQGSDGYTF.

Turning to this clonotype: A much larger clone lies one base from this, so it may be a read error. The J gene is TRBJ2-7, the V gene TRBV5-4; TRBD1 matches 9 bases. The junction had 5 bases not matched to a gene; V was cut back by 7 bases and J by 3 bases. The CDR3 spans 13 residues. Germline assignment: CDR1 SGHNT and CDR2 YYREEE (reference sequence). The CDR3 here is CASAGTGFYEQYF. The CDR3 coding sequence is TGTGCCAGCGCCGGGACAGGGTTCTACGAGCAGTACTTC. The full variable domain, rest sourced from reference TRBV5-4 and TRBJ2-7, is ETGVTQSPTHLIKTRGQQVTLRCSSQSGHNTVSWYQQALGQGPQFIFQYYREEENGRGNFPPRFSGLQFPNYSSELNVNALELDDSALYLCASAGTGFYEQYFGPGTRLTVT.

This clonotype has just one count. V and J are TRBV7-3 and TRBJ2-7, with TRBD2 matching over 8 bases. The junction had 1 base not matched to a gene; V was cut back by 2 bases and J by 4 bases. The germline V gene encodes CDR1 SGHTA and CDR2 FQGTGA. This CDR3 region has 13 residues. This CDR3 reads CASSLQRGYEQYF. CDR3 nucleotides: TGTGCCAGCAGCTTACAGCGGGGGTACGAGCAGTACTTC.

A single count supports this clonotype. One end of the junction does not line up with germline, which may come from a read error. V is TRBV5-8 and J is TRBJ2-5, with D unresolved. CDR3 length equals 14 residues. Germline lookup yields CDR1 SGHTS and CDR2 YDEGEE. The CDR3 here is CASSLTLDIGTQYF. The CDR3 nucleotides are TGCGCCAGCAGCTTGACGCTGGATATTGGGACCCAGTACTTC.

This chain uses TRBV10-3 with TRBJ1-1; 7 bases fit TRBD1. Germline V gene sequence: CDR1 ENHRY, CDR2 SYGVKD. V lost 6 bases, J lost 4 bases, and 8 bases stayed unmatched. This CDR3 spans 14 amino acids. CDR3 residues: CAIRTRQGGTEAFF. The CDR3 nucleotides are TGTGCCATCAGGACTCGACAGGGAGGCACTGAAGCTTTCTTT.